Listed here is a single TCR beta chain. The data derive from a study of Ad26.COV2.S vaccination and SARS-CoV-2 variants. Treatment of the sample: about 20 received Ad26.COV2.S at low or high dose, single or two shots; roughly five received placebo; per-sample allocation not given. It was on day 63 after the first vaccine or placebo injection that samples were taken. TCRdb's copy holds only in-frame clones and misses some; the assay was immunoSEQ multiplex PCR. The sample shows 380,000 or so clones, 83% of them seen only once. In germline, CDR1 is LGHNA, CDR2 YSLEER. The CDR3 covers 15 residues. Between the trimmed V and J ends, which lost 6 bases and 7 bases, there was a span of 16 bases.

The source is a person between 18 and 59 years old who received the Ad26.COV2.S COVID-19 vaccine or a placebo. This sequence joins TRBV4-3 and TRBJ1-6; D perhaps matches TRBD1 (6 bases). This specimen was peripheral blood, taken in a trial of Ad26.COV2.S vaccine versus placebo. The DNA for the CDR3 is TGCGCCAGCAGGCGGGGGCCGAGGGACAATTCACCCCTCCACTTT. The encoded protein is CASRRGPRDNSPLHF.